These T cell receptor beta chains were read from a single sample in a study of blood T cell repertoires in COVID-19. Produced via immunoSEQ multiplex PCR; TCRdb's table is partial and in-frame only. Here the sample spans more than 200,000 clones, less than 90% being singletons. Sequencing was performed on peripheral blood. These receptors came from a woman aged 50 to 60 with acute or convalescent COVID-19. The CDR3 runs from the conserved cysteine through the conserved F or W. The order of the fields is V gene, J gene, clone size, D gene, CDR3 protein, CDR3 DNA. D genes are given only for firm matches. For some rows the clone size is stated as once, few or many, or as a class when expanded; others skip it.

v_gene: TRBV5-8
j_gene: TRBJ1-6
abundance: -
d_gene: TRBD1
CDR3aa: CASSRPTGANSPLHF
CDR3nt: TGTGCCAGCAGCCGCCCAACAGGGGCGAACTCACCCCTCCACTTT

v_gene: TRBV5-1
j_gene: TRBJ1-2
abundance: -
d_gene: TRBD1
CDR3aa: CASSQGQGLLGYTF
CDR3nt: TGCGCCAGCAGCCAAGGACAGGGCTTGCTTGGCTACACCTTC

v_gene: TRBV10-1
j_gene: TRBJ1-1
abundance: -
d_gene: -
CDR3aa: CASSGQLSTEAFF
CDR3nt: TGCGCCAGCAGTGGACAGCTCAGCACTGAAGCTTTCTTT

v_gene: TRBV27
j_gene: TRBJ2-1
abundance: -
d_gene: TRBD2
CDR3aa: CASSLSTPSGRGEQFF
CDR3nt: TGTGCCAGCAGTTTATCGACCCCTAGCGGGAGAGGTGAGCAGTTCTTC

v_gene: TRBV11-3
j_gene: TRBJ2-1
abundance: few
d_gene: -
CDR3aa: CASSLGVGRWLDTINEQFF
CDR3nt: TGTGCCAGCAGCTTAGGTGTCGGAAGGTGGCTGGACACTATCAATGAGCAGTTCTTC

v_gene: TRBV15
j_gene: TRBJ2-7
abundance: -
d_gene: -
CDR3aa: CATSRTGLYEQYF
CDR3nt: TGTGCCACCAGCAGGACAGGCCTCTACGAGCAGTACTTC

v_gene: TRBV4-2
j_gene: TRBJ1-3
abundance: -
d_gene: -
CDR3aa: CASADSGNTIYF
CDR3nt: TGTGCCAGCGCGGACTCTGGAAACACCATATATTTT

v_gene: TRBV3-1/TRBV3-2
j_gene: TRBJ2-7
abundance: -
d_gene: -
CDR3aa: CASSQRQVSEQYF
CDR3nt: TGTGCCAGCAGCCAAAGACAGGTCAGTGAGCAGTACTTC

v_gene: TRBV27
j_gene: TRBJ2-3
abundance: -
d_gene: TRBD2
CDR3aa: CASSSLAGGPQYF
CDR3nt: TGTGCCAGCAGTTCCTTAGCGGGGGGGCCACAGTATTTT

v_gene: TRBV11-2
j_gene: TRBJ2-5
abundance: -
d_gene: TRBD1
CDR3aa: CASSTWDSQKETQYF
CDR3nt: TGTGCCAGCAGCACTTGGGACAGCCAGAAAGAGACCCAGTACTTC

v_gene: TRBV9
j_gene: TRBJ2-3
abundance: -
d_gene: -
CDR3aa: CASSVGWLSDTQYF
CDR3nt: TGTGCCAGCAGCGTGGGCTGGTTGTCGGATACGCAGTATTTT

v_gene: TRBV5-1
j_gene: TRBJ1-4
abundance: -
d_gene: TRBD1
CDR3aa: CASSTGGGEKLFF
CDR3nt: TGCGCCAGCAGTACAGGGGGCGGCGAAAAACTGTTTTTT

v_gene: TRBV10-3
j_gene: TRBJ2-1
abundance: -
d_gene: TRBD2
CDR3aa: CASGPLAGVFYNEQFF
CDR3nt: TGTGCCAGCGGGCCACTAGCGGGAGTTTTCTACAATGAGCAGTTCTTC

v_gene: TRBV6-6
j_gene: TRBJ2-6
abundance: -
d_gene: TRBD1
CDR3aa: CASSRQGTAGANVLTF
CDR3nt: TGTGCCAGCAGTAGACAGGGGACCGCTGGGGCCAACGTCCTGACTTTC

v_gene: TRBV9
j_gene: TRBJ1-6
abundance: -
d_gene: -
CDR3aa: CASIKPMGGNSPLHF
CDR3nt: TGTGCCAGCATAAAACCGATGGGCGGGAATTCACCCCTCCACTTT

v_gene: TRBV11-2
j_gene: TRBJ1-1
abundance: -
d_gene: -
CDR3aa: CASSQYRYPSGTEAFF
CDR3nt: TGTGCCAGCAGTCAATATAGATACCCGAGTGGCACTGAAGCTTTCTTT

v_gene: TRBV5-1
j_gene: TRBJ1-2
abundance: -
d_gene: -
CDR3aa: CASSPANYGYTF
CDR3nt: TGCGCCAGCAGCCCAGCTAACTATGGCTACACCTTC

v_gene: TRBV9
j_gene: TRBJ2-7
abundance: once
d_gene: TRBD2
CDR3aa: CASSVGLAGAYEQYF
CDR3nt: TGTGCCAGCAGCGTGGGACTAGCGGGAGCCTACGAGCAGTACTTC

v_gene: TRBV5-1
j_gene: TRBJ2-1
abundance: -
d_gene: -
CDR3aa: CASWGALNEQFF
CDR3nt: TGCGCCAGCTGGGGAGCCCTTAATGAGCAGTTCTTC

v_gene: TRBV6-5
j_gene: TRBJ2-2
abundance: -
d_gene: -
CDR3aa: CASSYSDAGELFF
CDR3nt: TGTGCCAGCAGTTATAGCGACGCCGGGGAGCTGTTTTTT

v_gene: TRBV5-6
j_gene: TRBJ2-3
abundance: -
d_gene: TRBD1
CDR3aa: CASSFLGTGMPTDTQYF
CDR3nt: TGTGCCAGCAGCTTTCTTGGGACAGGGATGCCCACAGATACGCAGTATTTT

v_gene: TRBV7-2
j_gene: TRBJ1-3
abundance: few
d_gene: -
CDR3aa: CASSSLGNTIYF
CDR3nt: TGTGCCAGCAGCTCCCTAGGAAACACCATATATTTT

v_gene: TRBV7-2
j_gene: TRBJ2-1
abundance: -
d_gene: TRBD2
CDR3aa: CASSSFWGGLNEQFF
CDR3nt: TGTGCCAGCAGCTCGTTTTGGGGAGGGCTGAATGAGCAGTTCTTC

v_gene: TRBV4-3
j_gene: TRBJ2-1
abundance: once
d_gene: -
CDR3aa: CASSQDSGAPYNEQFF
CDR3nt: TGCGCCAGCAGCCAAGATTCAGGGGCCCCCTACAATGAGCAGTTCTTC

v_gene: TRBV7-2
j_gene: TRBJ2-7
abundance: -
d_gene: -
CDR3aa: CASSLEFSGPHYEQYF
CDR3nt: TGTGCCAGCAGCTTAGAATTTAGCGGCCCCCATTACGAGCAGTACTTC

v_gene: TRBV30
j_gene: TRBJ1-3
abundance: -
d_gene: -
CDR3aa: CAWGALSTGNTIYF
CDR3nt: TGTGCCTGGGGGGCCCTCTCCACTGGAAACACCATATATTTT

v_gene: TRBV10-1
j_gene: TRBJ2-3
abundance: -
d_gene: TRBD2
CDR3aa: CATQRGPDTQYF
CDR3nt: TGCGCCACCCAGCGGGGGCCAGATACGCAGTATTTT

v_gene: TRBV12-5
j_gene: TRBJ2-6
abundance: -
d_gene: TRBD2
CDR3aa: CASGLEAGAGANVLTF
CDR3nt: TGTGCTAGTGGTTTGGAAGCGGGGGCTGGGGCCAACGTCCTGACTTTC

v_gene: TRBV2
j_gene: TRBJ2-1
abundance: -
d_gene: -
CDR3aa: CASSERSIDFF
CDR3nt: TGTGCCAGCAGTGAGAGGAGCATAGATTTCTTC

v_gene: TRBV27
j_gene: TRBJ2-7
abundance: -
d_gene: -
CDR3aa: CASSFRGQFSSYEQYF
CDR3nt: TGTGCCAGCAGTTTTCGTGGACAATTCTCCTCCTACGAGCAGTACTTC

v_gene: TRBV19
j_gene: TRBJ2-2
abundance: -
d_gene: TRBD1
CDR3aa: CASSVTGETGELFF
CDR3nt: TGTGCCAGTAGTGTGACAGGGGAGACCGGGGAGCTGTTTTTT

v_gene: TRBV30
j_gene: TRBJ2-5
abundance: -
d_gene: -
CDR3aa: CAASSGRETQYF
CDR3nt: TGTGCCGCATCCTCGGGGAGGGAGACCCAGTACTTC

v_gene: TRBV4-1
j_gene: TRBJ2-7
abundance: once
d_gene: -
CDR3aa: CASSRSEAYEQYF
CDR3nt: TGCGCCAGCAGCCGCTCGGAGGCCTACGAGCAGTACTTC

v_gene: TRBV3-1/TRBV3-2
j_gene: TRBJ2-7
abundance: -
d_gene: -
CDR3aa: CASSYRGNEAYEQYF
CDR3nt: TGTGCCAGCAGCTATAGGGGGAACGAAGCCTACGAGCAGTACTTC

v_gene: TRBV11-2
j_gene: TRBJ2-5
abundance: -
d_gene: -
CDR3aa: CASSLDRMADQETQYF
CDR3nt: TGTGCCAGCAGCTTAGATCGAATGGCGGACCAAGAGACCCAGTACTTC